The rows below give T cell receptor beta chains drawn from one sample of a study of shared clonotypes between healthy human individuals. Method: immunoSEQ multiplex PCR; TCRdb's copy keeps in-frame clones and lacks some. The data contain about 2 million clones, roughly 94% of them singletons. Sequenced sample: naive CD4+ T cells sorted from blood. The receptors stem from a man aged 18 to 35 in good health. The CDR3 runs from the conserved cysteine through the conserved F or W. Each record gives: CDR3 length, V gene, J gene, CDR3 protein.

CDR3 length: 14; V gene: TRBV7-2; J gene: TRBJ2-7; CDR3 protein: CASSFVGVSYEQYF
CDR3 length: 15; V gene: TRBV5-4; J gene: TRBJ1-1; CDR3 protein: CASSTYQSMNTEAFF
CDR3 length: 14; V gene: TRBV12-5; J gene: TRBJ2-7; CDR3 protein: CASGAGTGGSEQYF
CDR3 length: 12; V gene: TRBV5-1; J gene: TRBJ1-2; CDR3 protein: CASSIDGGGYTF
CDR3 length: 15; V gene: TRBV11-2; J gene: TRBJ2-7; CDR3 protein: CASSSNRGGRYEQYF
CDR3 length: 17; V gene: TRBV27; J gene: TRBJ2-6; CDR3 protein: CASSLRQLFSGANVLTF
CDR3 length: 16; V gene: TRBV6-5; J gene: TRBJ2-4; CDR3 protein: CASSYAGEGQGVIQYF
CDR3 length: 16; V gene: TRBV28; J gene: TRBJ1-1; CDR3 protein: CASSPSGTGGVAEAFF
CDR3 length: 13; V gene: TRBV7-2; J gene: TRBJ2-7; CDR3 protein: CASRIPSGPEQYF
CDR3 length: 15; V gene: TRBV7-3; J gene: TRBJ2-7; CDR3 protein: CASSLSAGDSYEQYF
CDR3 length: 14; V gene: TRBV7-2; J gene: TRBJ2-7; CDR3 protein: CASSLAGGSYEQYF
CDR3 length: 13; V gene: TRBV18; J gene: TRBJ2-3; CDR3 protein: CASSGASTDTQYF
CDR3 length: 16; V gene: TRBV7-8; J gene: TRBJ1-6; CDR3 protein: CASSLALTGGRSPLHF
CDR3 length: 14; V gene: TRBV7-8; J gene: TRBJ2-2; CDR3 protein: CASSRSGNTGELFF
CDR3 length: 14; V gene: TRBV4-1; J gene: TRBJ1-1; CDR3 protein: CASSKQGALTEAFF
CDR3 length: 15; V gene: TRBV2; J gene: TRBJ2-3; CDR3 protein: CASSETGVSTDTQYF
CDR3 length: 12; V gene: TRBV7-9; J gene: TRBJ2-3; CDR3 protein: CASSLDSGGLHF
CDR3 length: 16; V gene: TRBV7-6; J gene: TRBJ2-7; CDR3 protein: CASSSTTLAGAYEQYF
CDR3 length: 15; V gene: TRBV6-5; J gene: TRBJ2-7; CDR3 protein: CASSLERPGPYEQYF
CDR3 length: 17; V gene: TRBV4-3; J gene: TRBJ2-3; CDR3 protein: CASSQYSSGSISDTQYF
CDR3 length: 15; V gene: TRBV5-1; J gene: TRBJ2-1; CDR3 protein: CASSLEGGTYNEQFF
CDR3 length: 16; V gene: TRBV4-1; J gene: TRBJ1-3; CDR3 protein: CASSPRGREPGNTIYF
CDR3 length: 13; V gene: TRBV6-5; J gene: TRBJ2-7; CDR3 protein: CATKAGGSYEQYF
CDR3 length: 12; V gene: TRBV7-2; J gene: TRBJ2-7; CDR3 protein: CASSLALTEQYF
CDR3 length: 13; V gene: TRBV7-7; J gene: TRBJ2-2; CDR3 protein: CASSSQGAGELFF
CDR3 length: 18; V gene: TRBV7-3; J gene: TRBJ2-2; CDR3 protein: CASSLVPPGTSGGGELFF
CDR3 length: 17; V gene: TRBV4-1; J gene: TRBJ1-4; CDR3 protein: CASSRSGTGLSNEKLFF
CDR3 length: 15; V gene: TRBV25-1; J gene: TRBJ1-6; CDR3 protein: CASSEGGSYNSPLHF
CDR3 length: 13; V gene: TRBV12-5; J gene: TRBJ1-3; CDR3 protein: CATRSVSGNTIYF
CDR3 length: 14; V gene: TRBV19; J gene: TRBJ2-7; CDR3 protein: CASSTMTSGYEQYF
CDR3 length: 14; V gene: TRBV2; J gene: TRBJ2-5; CDR3 protein: CASSEWGSQETQYF
CDR3 length: 13; V gene: TRBV18; J gene: TRBJ1-5; CDR3 protein: CASSLGVDQPQHF
CDR3 length: 15; V gene: TRBV5-1; J gene: TRBJ1-1; CDR3 protein: CASSIRQGANTEAFF
CDR3 length: 14; V gene: TRBV28; J gene: TRBJ2-2; CDR3 protein: CASSFAGSTGELFF
CDR3 length: 14; V gene: TRBV15; J gene: TRBJ1-4; CDR3 protein: CATSEGQPNEKLFF
CDR3 length: 14; V gene: TRBV7-9; J gene: TRBJ2-5; CDR3 protein: CASSSGTGQETQYF
CDR3 length: 14; V gene: TRBV10-3; J gene: TRBJ2-7; CDR3 protein: CAISEGQGRYEQYF
CDR3 length: 16; V gene: TRBV10-3; J gene: TRBJ2-1; CDR3 protein: CAISERTGTPGNEQFF
CDR3 length: 15; V gene: TRBV18; J gene: TRBJ2-2; CDR3 protein: CASSPGQELTGELFF
CDR3 length: 15; V gene: TRBV7-2; J gene: TRBJ2-2; CDR3 protein: CASSRTGSNTGELFF
CDR3 length: 13; V gene: TRBV10-1; J gene: TRBJ2-3; CDR3 protein: CASSPSGADTQYF
CDR3 length: 11; V gene: TRBV20-1; J gene: TRBJ2-4; CDR3 protein: CSAHRENIQYF
CDR3 length: 17; V gene: TRBV6-1; J gene: TRBJ2-2; CDR3 protein: CASSETGLAGVGGELFF
CDR3 length: 13; V gene: TRBV27; J gene: TRBJ1-1; CDR3 protein: CASTRTGSVEAFF
CDR3 length: 12; V gene: TRBV28; J gene: TRBJ1-1; CDR3 protein: CASSLTLTEAFF
CDR3 length: 16; V gene: TRBV2; J gene: TRBJ2-7; CDR3 protein: CASSAPLAGVLFEQYF
CDR3 length: 15; V gene: TRBV18; J gene: TRBJ1-4; CDR3 protein: CASSPRQGAYEKLFF
CDR3 length: 12; V gene: TRBV10-3; J gene: TRBJ2-3; CDR3 protein: CAGAGSTDTQYF
CDR3 length: 14; V gene: TRBV28; J gene: TRBJ1-4; CDR3 protein: CASSLGGGGGKLFF
CDR3 length: 13; V gene: TRBV29-1; J gene: TRBJ2-7; CDR3 protein: CSVAQDTYYEQYF
CDR3 length: 15; V gene: TRBV7-3; J gene: TRBJ2-7; CDR3 protein: CASSLGADSTYEQYF